This T cell receptor (beta chain) originates from a study of T cell repertoires in cytomegalovirus infection (dated by TCRdb to between 2018 and 2020). Context from the whole study: Alongside well-studied HLA-B-restricted epitopes, the peptide stimulations were aimed at recently identified HLA-C-restricted CMV epitopes, whose presentation resists viral immunomodulation. The HLA type of each donor mattered for the analysis, because public TCR beta signatures pointed to carriage of CMV infection along with the matching HLA type.

Points on this clonotype: Its specific antigen is unknown. Base qualities are missing; no much larger clone stands one base away.

The CDR3 goes from the cysteine to the phenylalanine over 15 residues. Of all the DNA, just the CDR3 is kept, 45 bases in frame from base 1. The V end gives up 3 bases and the J end 6 bases, leaving 8 bases in the junction not matched to a gene. The germline V gene yields SGHVS for CDR1 and FNYEAQ for CDR2. Instrument on record: Illumina HiSeq 1500. TCRdb redid the processing of the public reads, applying fastp at Q25 and MiXCR, and retained in-frame beta chains. Rows matching on CDR3 protein sequence are summarized as one entry with the most common DNA and genes. Across this sample there are around 710,000 distinct CDR3 sequences, with 25% to 30% seen only once. Around 14% of the sample is taken by the ten largest. Taken with the paper, the label for treatment or condition translates to: in vitro stimulation with specific CMV peptide epitopes to enrich CMV-specific T cells. The paper as a whole reports these results and caveats: The ex vivo response was dominated by HLA-C-restricted CMV-specific TCR beta clonotypes, and the single most frequent clonotype in two of eight donors was supplied by these HLA-C-restricted clonotypes. Cumulative frequency of public TCR beta family members discriminated carriers of CMV infection plus the relevant HLA type in this cohort and an independent approximately 350-donor cohort.

Sequenced here: cultured CD8+ T cells from PBMCs, sampled from culture after CMV antigen stimulation. The chain employs TRBV7-6 and TRBJ2-1; TRBD2 matches 7 bases in the middle. This sequence was found in a human donor in good health (CMV status not recorded). Some clones in this sample may be carry-over from other donors' samples. The DNA sequence is TGTGCCAGCAGCTTGACAGAGGGGAGGGCCAATGAGCAGTTCTTC. This gives the protein CASSLTEGRANEQFF.